A selection of T cell receptor beta chains follows, all from one sample in a study of spatial heterogeneity in lung cancer. One entry per CDR3 protein, called by TCRdb with MiXCR from the 5' RACE reads. The table lists 95,000 to 130,000 distinct CDR3 sequences, more than 9% of them singletons. The sequencing here drew on PBMCs, taken at follow-up. The receptor source for this set is a male donor with early-stage non-small cell lung cancer. The CDR3 runs from the conserved cysteine through the conserved F or W. The D gene is left open where the match is weak. Rows give clone size only sometimes, using once, few, many, or a class for an expanded clone.

-,TRBV5-4,-,TRBJ2-5,CASSLRHRQETQYF,TGTGCCAGCAGCTTGCGCCACAGACAAGAGACCCAGTACTTC
TRBD1,TRBV18,-,TRBJ1-4,CASSPPAGQGLMGELFF,TGTGCCAGCTCACCACCGGCGGGACAGGGGTTGATGGGTGAACTGTTTTTT
TRBD1,TRBV5-1,-,TRBJ1-2,CASSPGGQVRGYTF,TGCGCCAGCAGCCCCGGGGGACAGGTCAGGGGCTACACCTTC
-,TRBV5-4,few,TRBJ2-5,CASSLEQGLETQYF,TGTGCCAGCAGCTTGGAACAGGGTCTAGAGACCCAGTACTTC
-,TRBV10-2,-,TRBJ2-5,CASSPGPVETQYF,TGCGCCAGCAGTCCGGGCCCCGTGGAGACCCAGTACTTC
-,TRBV19,-,TRBJ1-2,CASSTPYGYTF,TGTGCCAGTAGTACTCCCTATGGCTACACCTTC
TRBD1,TRBV20-1,-,TRBJ2-1,CSATLRDRGRNEQFF,TGCAGTGCTACACTCCGGGACAGGGGGCGAAATGAGCAGTTCTTC
-,TRBV6-1,-,TRBJ1-1,CASSDGQANTEAFF,TGTGCCAGCAGTGACGGCCAGGCAAACACTGAAGCTTTCTTT
-,TRBV6-1,many,TRBJ1-1,CASSVTANTEAFF,TGTGCCAGCAGTGTAACAGCGAACACTGAAGCTTTCTTT
-,TRBV7-2,many,TRBJ1-5,CASSIRRGVEQPQHF,TGTGCCAGCAGCATACGAAGAGGGGTCGAGCAGCCCCAGCATTTT
-,TRBV15,-,TRBJ1-4,CATSATQEPTNEKLFF,TGTGCCACCAGCGCGACCCAGGAGCCAACTAATGAAAAACTGTTTTTT
-,TRBV11-3,-,TRBJ2-7,CASSSYFVLTYEQYF,TGTGCCAGCAGCTCCTATTTCGTCCTCACCTACGAGCAGTACTTC
-,TRBV4-2,many,TRBJ2-5,CASSQDLRGGDTLRYF,TGTGCCAGCAGCCAAGACCTGAGGGGCGGAGATACCCTAAGGTACTTC
TRBD2,TRBV6-5,-,TRBJ2-3,CASRHLAGGEDTQYF,TGTGCCAGCAGACACCTAGCGGGGGGGGAAGATACGCAGTATTTT
TRBD1,TRBV6-5,many,TRBJ2-5,CASRDRQETQYF,TGTGCCAGCCGGGACAGACAAGAGACCCAGTACTTC
TRBD2,TRBV11-2,few,TRBJ2-7,CASSLGASGASYEQYF,TGTGCCAGCAGCTTAGGGGCTAGCGGGGCCTCCTACGAGCAGTACTTC
TRBD2,TRBV6-2/TRBV6-3,few,TRBJ2-3,CASSYSRLAGAFDTQYF,TGTGCCAGCAGTTACTCGAGGCTAGCGGGAGCCTTTGATACGCAGTATTTT
TRBD1,TRBV6-5,-,TRBJ1-5,CASSRTGTGNQPQHF,TGTGCCAGCAGTCGAACCGGGACAGGGAATCAGCCCCAGCATTTT
-,TRBV4-3,-,TRBJ2-7,CASSLGPGSYEQYF,TGCGCCAGCAGCCTAGGGCCGGGGAGCTACGAGCAGTACTTC
-,TRBV28,few,TRBJ1-2,CASNEPGKSNYGYTF,TGTGCCAGCAATGAACCGGGAAAATCTAACTATGGCTACACCTTC
-,TRBV5-1,few,TRBJ2-7,CASSRGTLQGEQYF,TGCGCCAGCAGCCGGGGGACGCTGCAAGGCGAGCAGTACTTC
TRBD1,TRBV6-6,-,TRBJ2-2,CASSPPGQGNTGELFF,TGTGCCAGCAGTCCGCCGGGACAGGGCAACACCGGGGAGCTGTTTTTT
TRBD1,TRBV20-1,-,TRBJ2-7,CSARQQGPFAEQYF,TGCAGTGCTAGACAACAGGGGCCCTTCGCTGAGCAGTACTTC
-,TRBV28,many,TRBJ1-2,CASCYGGVAEGYTF,TGTGCCAGCTGTTATGGGGGAGTTGCTGAGGGCTACACCTTC
-,TRBV7-3,few,TRBJ2-1,CASSQDGASSNEQFF,TGTGCCAGCAGTCAGGACGGGGCCTCCTCCAATGAGCAGTTCTTC
TRBD2,TRBV7-2,few,TRBJ2-1,CASSLTSGGGNEQFF,TGTGCCAGCAGCCTAACTAGCGGGGGAGGCAATGAGCAGTTCTTC
-,TRBV7-3,few,TRBJ1-1,CASSLTRENTEAFF,TGTGCCAGCAGCTTAACACGGGAGAACACTGAAGCTTTCTTT
-,TRBV7-8,-,TRBJ2-6,CASSLETYSGANVLTF,TGTGCCAGCAGCTTAGAAACTTACTCTGGGGCCAACGTCCTGACTTTC